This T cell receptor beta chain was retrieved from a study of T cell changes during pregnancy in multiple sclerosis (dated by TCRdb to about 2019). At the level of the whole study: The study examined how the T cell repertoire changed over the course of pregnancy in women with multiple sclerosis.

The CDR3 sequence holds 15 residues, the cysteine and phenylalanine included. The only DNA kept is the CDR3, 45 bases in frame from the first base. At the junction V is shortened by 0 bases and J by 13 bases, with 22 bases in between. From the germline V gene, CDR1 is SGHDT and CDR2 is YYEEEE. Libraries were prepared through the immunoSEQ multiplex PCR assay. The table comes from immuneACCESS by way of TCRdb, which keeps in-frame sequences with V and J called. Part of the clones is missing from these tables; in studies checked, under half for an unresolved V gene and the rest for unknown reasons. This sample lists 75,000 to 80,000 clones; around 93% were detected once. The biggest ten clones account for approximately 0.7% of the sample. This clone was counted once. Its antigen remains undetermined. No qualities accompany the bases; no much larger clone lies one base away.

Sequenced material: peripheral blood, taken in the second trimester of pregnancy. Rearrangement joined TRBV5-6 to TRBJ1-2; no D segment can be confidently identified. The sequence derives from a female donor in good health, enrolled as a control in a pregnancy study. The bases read TGTGCCAGCAGCTTGGATGGAGGGAGTCGAGGGTTGCGCACCTTC. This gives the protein CASSLDGGSRGLRTF.